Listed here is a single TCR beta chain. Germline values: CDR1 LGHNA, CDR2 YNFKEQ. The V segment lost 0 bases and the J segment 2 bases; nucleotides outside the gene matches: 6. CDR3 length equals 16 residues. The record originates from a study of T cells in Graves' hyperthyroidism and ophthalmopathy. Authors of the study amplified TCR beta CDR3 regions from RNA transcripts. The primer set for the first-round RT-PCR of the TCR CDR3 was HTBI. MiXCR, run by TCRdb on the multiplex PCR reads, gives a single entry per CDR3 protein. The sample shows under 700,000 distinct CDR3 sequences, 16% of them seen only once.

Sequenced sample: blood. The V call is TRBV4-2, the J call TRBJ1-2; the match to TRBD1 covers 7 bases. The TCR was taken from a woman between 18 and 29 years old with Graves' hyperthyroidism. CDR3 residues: CASSQEGKTGNYGYTF. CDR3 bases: TGTGCCAGCAGCCAAGAAGGGAAGACAGGGAACTATGGCTACACCTTC.